This T cell receptor beta chain was captured by sequencing in a study of Ad26.COV2.S vaccination and SARS-CoV-2 variants. Regarding the study as a whole: Compared with placebo recipients, vaccine recipients had higher spike-specific TCR breadth. Researchers cautioned that TCR breadth and depth analyses may have underestimated total T cell responses. Considerable breadth of spike-specific CD8+ and CD4+ T cell responses has reportedly been documented following vaccination. Researchers reported similar non-spike TCR breadth in vaccine and placebo recipients.

TCRdb's table, derived via immunoSEQ multiplex PCR, lists solely in-frame clones and lacks some. The table records around 350,000 clones, 92% of them present only once. This clone was observed a single time. Its specificity is not known. This TCR derives from a human donor who had recovered from COVID-19. The source material was peripheral blood, sampled after recovery from COVID-19.

The CDR3 coding sequence is TGTGCCATCAGTTCGACTAGCGAGACCCAGTACTTC. As protein: CAISSTSETQYF. The chain has TRBV10-3 and TRBJ2-5, with 7 bases aligning to TRBD2. J lost 5 bases, V lost 5 bases, and 2 bases had no gene match. This CDR3 is built from 12 residues. CDR1 and CDR2 (germline): ENHRY, SYGVKD.